The entry that follows covers one T cell receptor (beta chain) sequence. This record belongs to a study of shared T cell receptors in the human thymus. Produced via immunoSEQ multiplex PCR; TCRdb's table is partial and in-frame only. The table has hundreds of thousands of clones, 70% to 80% seen once; the top ten hold approximately 0.013%. A further study also used this sample, focusing on human thymus T cells. That work adds: As related research reported, thymic repertoires overlapped highly among unrelated individuals.

The TCR originated in a boy under two years old with a congenital heart defect. Specimen: thymocytes.

In DNA form, the CDR3 reads TGTGCCAGCAGTTACGGCCTTACCCGCACAGATACGCAGTATTTT. Protein: CASSYGLTRTDTQYF. V is TRBV6-5 and J is TRBJ2-3, with D hard to call. The V and J ends lost 2 bases and 1 base respectively, with 10 bases between them. Germline V gives CDR1 MNHEY, CDR2 SVGAGI. The CDR3 contains 15 residues.